This T cell receptor (beta chain) was profiled in a study of control samples from healthy donors and cancer patients (TCRdb year 2020). Receptor amplification or capture employed the immunoSEQ multiplex PCR assay. TCRdb carries this immuneACCESS record with in-frame sequences only. Its versions omit some clonotypes, under half of them owing to an unresolved V gene in the studies checked, with the rest unexplained. The sample profile shows over 100,000 clones; around 88% of them were found once. The ten largest clones capture roughly a sixth of the sample. Worth noting for this clone: The specificity of this receptor is unknown. Base qualities are not recorded, but no much larger clone differs from it by a single base.

Here V drops 2 bases and J drops 4 bases, and the junction holds 12 bases not matched to any gene. The CDR3 runs 18 amino acids, cysteine and phenylalanine included. CDR3 DNA only is kept here, 54 bases in frame from base 1. CDR1 is given as SGHNT and CDR2 as YYREEE, both from the germline V gene (reference sequence). The chain was built from TRBV5-4 and TRBJ1-3; 10 junctional bases match TRBD1. Specimen: blood. The receptor was derived from a woman between 45 and 65 years old in good health. The sequence in DNA is TGTGCCAGCAGCTTTGGTGGGAGACAGGGGGCGAGAGGAAACACCATATATTTT. Translated, it gives CASSFGGRQGARGNTIYF.